What follows is one T cell receptor beta chain and its context. Its antigen is unidentified. Molecular-barcoded quantitative 5'-RACE produced these TCR beta libraries. Each CDR3 protein gets one entry after TCRdb re-called the 5' RACE reads with MiXCR. Of 250,000 to 350,000 distinct CDR3 sequences listed, about 20% are singletons. The sample is drawn from a study of CD8 T cells in ankylosing spondylitis. Study-wide points: Reportedly, disease-linked clones are significantly enriched in ankylosing spondylitis patients' matched synovial fluid. Previously reported in reactive arthritis synovial fluid and blood were some of the motif variants. Characteristic of ankylosing spondylitis blood, it appeared, was a TCR beta motif comprising several highly homologous variants.

The trim removed 0 bases at V and 0 bases at J, leaving 4 bases unmatched. The CDR3 is made up of 18 amino acids. Germline V gene data show CDR1 as LGHDT and CDR2 as YNNKEL (reference sequence). The chain is built from TRBV3-1 and TRBJ2-6, with 8 bases that match TRBD2. Sequenced sample: blood, either unsorted or a sorted T cell fraction (not recorded which). This receptor was obtained from a male donor with ankylosing spondylitis or in good health (not recorded which). The CDR3 spells CASSQEREGRSGANVLTF. The CDR3, as DNA: TGTGCCAGCAGCCAAGAACGGGAGGGTCGCTCTGGGGCCAACGTCCTGACTTTC.